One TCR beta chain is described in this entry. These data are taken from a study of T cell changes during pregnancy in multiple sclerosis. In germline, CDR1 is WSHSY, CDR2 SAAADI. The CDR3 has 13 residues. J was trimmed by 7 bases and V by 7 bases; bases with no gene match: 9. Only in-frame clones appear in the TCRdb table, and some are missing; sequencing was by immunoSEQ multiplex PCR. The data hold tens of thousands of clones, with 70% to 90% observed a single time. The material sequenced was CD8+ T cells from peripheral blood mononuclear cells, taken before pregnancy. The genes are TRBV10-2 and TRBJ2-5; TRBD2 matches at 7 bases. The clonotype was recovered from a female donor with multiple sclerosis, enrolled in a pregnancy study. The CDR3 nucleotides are TGCGCCAGCAAGAAGCGGGATCTAGGGACCCAGTACTTC. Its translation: CASKKRDLGTQYF.